These 3 T cell receptor beta chains were sequenced from one sample in a study of post-analysis software for immune sequencing data. Study outcomes and limitations: Relative to controls, patients had several TRBV segments at higher frequency, with TRBV5-6, TRBV5-1 and TRBV20-1 among these.

Antigens of these TCRs are unknown. Incorporated into the TCR beta cDNA libraries were unique molecular identifiers, which served to reduce PCR and sequencing biases. Using its own MiXCR run on the PCR reads, TCRdb lists one record per CDR3 protein. The sample consists of 750,000 to 950,000 distinct CDR3 sequences, 40% to 55% of them appearing once. Sequencing was done on a sample of blood. These receptors came from a girl between 5 and 17 years old with multiple sclerosis.

A note on this clonotype: One end of the junction fails to match germline, which may point to a read error. This chain links TRBV5-1 with TRBJ2-7; TRBD2 matches 11 bases. The CDR3 has 14 residues. CDR1 and CDR2 (germline): SGHRS, YFSETQ. For the CDR3, the DNA is TGCGCCAACAGCTTACTAGCGGGGGCCTACGAGCAGTACTTC. It encodes CANSLLAGAYEQYF.

CDR3 in amino acids: CSVLRDTEAFF. The CDR3 DNA is TGCAGCGTTCTCAGGGACACTGAAGCTTTCTTT. The chain is built from TRBV29-1 and TRBJ1-1, with D possibly TRBD1 on 5 matching bases. Trimming removed 5 bases from V and 3 bases from J, with 7 bases in between. This CDR3 contains 11 residues. Germline values: CDR1 SQVTM, CDR2 ANQGSEA.

V and J are TRBV20-1 and TRBJ2-5; 8 bases match TRBD1. The end of the DNA is better explained by TRBJ2-7, so the J call may be wrong. The germline CDR1 and CDR2 sequences are DFQATT and SNEGSKA (reference sequence). The CDR3 has 14 residues. CDR3 in DNA: TGCAGTGCTAGCCAGGGGGCGATAGGTCTCGAGCAGTACTTC. The encoded protein is CSASQGAIGLEQYF.